The 11 T cell receptor beta chains reported below all come from one sample, sequenced in a study of T-cell memory formation after mild COVID-19. TCRdb reprocessed the 5' RACE reads via MiXCR and lists one record per CDR3 protein. The table has 300,000 to 400,000 distinct CDR3 sequences, around 15% seen once. Sequencing used PBMCs or a T cell subset sorted from them (not recorded which). Receptors originate from a man younger than 35 who had mild COVID-19 (a few samples of this study predate the infection). Cell type and time point are not known.

This sequence joins TRBV27 and TRBJ2-7; D is unclear. CDR1 and CDR2 (germline): MNHEY, SMNVEV (reference sequence). Deletions cut 4 bases from V and 0 bases from J, with 7 bases between. CDR3 length: 13 amino acids. The CDR3 sequence is CASSSSPSYEQYV. CDR3 coding DNA: TGTGCCAGCAGTTCGAGTCCCTCCTACGAGCAGTACGTC.

This chain links TRBV7-2 with TRBJ2-5; 7 nucleotides line up with TRBD1. Germline V CDR1 and CDR2: SGHTA, FQGNSA. The CDR3 loop spans 13 amino acids. J lost 12 bases, V lost 0 bases, and 7 bases had no gene match. Here the CDR3 DNA reads TGTGCCAGCAGCTTAGCCCTGGCGCAGGGGGAGTACTTC. Translating it yields CASSLALAQGEYF.

The chain uses TRBV7-9 and TRBJ1-2; D remains unclear. This CDR3 comprises 12 residues. Germline V gene lookup returns CDR1 SEHNR and CDR2 FQNEAQ (reference sequence). Trimming left V 3 bases short and J 8 bases short, with 10 bases between. Here the CDR3 DNA reads TGTGCCAGCAGCTTGGGAGCACAGGGCTACACCTTC. Translated, it gives CASSLGAQGYTF.

This clonotype was observed a handful of times. The chain has TRBV5-1 and TRBJ1-2, with D unclear. The CDR3 runs 12 residues. Trimming removed 5 bases at V and 4 bases at J, with 9 bases between. Germline CDR1 and CDR2: SGHRS and YFSETQ. This chain's CDR3 is CASRDGLYGYTF. Written as DNA, the CDR3 is TGCGCCAGCAGGGACGGCCTCTATGGCTACACCTTC.

There are a few counts of this clonotype. The CDR3 nucleotides read TGTGCCAGCAGCTTAATAGTAGCGGGGCGGGCTGAGCAGTTCTTC. This translates into CASSLIVAGRAEQFF. This chain links TRBV7-8 with TRBJ2-1; 8 positions match TRBD2. Losses at the gene ends were 2 bases for V and 9 bases for J; bases not matched to a gene: 9. Germline CDR1 is SGHVS and CDR2 is FQNEAQ. The CDR3 runs to 15 residues.

The table lists this clonotype with many counts. In DNA, the CDR3 is TGTGCCAGCACTCACGGGCTAGCGGACACAGATACGCAGTATTTT. Translated, it gives CASTHGLADTDTQYF. V usage is TRBV6-2 or TRBV6-3 and J usage is TRBJ2-3, with 7 positions matching TRBD2. This CDR3 comprises 15 residues. Germline CDR1 MNHEY, CDR2 SVGEGT. The junction had 9 bases not matched to a gene; V was cut back by 7 bases and J by 2 bases.

This clonotype turned up a few times. The chain links TRBV20-1 to TRBJ2-1; D is uncertain. Germline CDR1 reads DFQATT; CDR2 reads SNEGSKA (reference sequence). The CDR3 has 12 amino acids. Trimming pared 3 bases from V and 4 bases from J, leaving 7 bases between. The CDR3 coding sequence is TGCAGTGCTAGTGACTCGTACAATGAGCAGTTCTTC. Translating it yields CSASDSYNEQFF.

The gene calls are TRBV29-1 and TRBJ2-7; 9 nucleotides line up with TRBD1. Germline V gives CDR1 SQVTM, CDR2 ANQGSEA. The length of the CDR3 is 13 residues. The CDR3 region is CRGDRATSYEQYV. The CDR3 region has the DNA TGCAGGGGGGACAGGGCCACCTCCTACGAGCAGTACGTC.

This clonotype was detected only a few times. The chain couples TRBV5-1 to TRBJ1-6; a possible D gene is TRBD1 (5 bases). Germline-derived CDR1 and CDR2 are SGHRS and YFSETQ. The CDR3 extends over 15 amino acids. The V end was cut by 3 bases, the J end by 7 bases, with 14 bases between. Here the CDR3 DNA reads TGCGCCAGCAGCTGGGGTGGGACTGCGAATTCACCCCTCCACTTT. It specifies CASSWGGTANSPLHF.

CDR3 nucleotide sequence: TGTGCCAGCAGCGGTTCCGGGACACCCATTTCCAATGAGCAGTTCTTC. Its translation: CASSGSGTPISNEQFF. This chain uses TRBV5-6 with TRBJ2-1, with D possibly TRBD1 on 6 matching bases. Germline-derived CDR1 and CDR2 are SGHDT and YYEEEE. The CDR3 is 16 amino acids. With 4 bases removed from V and 6 bases from J, the gap between germline ends came to 20 bases.

The J gene is TRBJ2-3, the V gene TRBV5-1, with D possibly matching TRBD1 (5 bases). The CDR3 is made up of 16 amino acids. V was clipped by 4 bases and J by 0 bases, with 15 bases between them. CDR1 and CDR2 (germline): SGHRS, YFSETQ. CDR3 protein: CASSPTGQYSTDTQYF. CDR3 DNA sequence: TGCGCCAGCAGCCCGACCGGACAATACAGCACAGATACGCAGTATTTT.